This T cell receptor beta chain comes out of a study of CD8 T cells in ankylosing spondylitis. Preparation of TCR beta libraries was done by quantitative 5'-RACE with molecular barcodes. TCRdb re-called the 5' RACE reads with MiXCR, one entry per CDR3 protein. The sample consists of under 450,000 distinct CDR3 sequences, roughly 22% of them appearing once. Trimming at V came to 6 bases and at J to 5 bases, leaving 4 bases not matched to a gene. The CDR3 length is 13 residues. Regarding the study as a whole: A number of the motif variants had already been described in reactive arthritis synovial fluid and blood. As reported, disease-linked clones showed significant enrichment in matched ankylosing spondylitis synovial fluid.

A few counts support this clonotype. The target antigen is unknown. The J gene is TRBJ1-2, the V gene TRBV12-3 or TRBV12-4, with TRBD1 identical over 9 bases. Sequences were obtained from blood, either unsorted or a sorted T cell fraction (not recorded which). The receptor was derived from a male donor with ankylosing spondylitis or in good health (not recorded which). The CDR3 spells CASSLDRGYGYTF. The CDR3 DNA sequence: TGTGCCAGCAGCCTGGACAGGGGTTATGGCTACACCTTC.